This T cell receptor (beta chain) was obtained from a study of identical twins. MiXCR was run by TCRdb on the 5' RACE reads, yielding one entry per CDR3 protein. The sample includes 650,000 to 750,000 distinct CDR3 sequences, over 20% of them seen just once. CDR3 length equals 12 residues. Trimming took off 6 bases at V and 4 bases at J, with 9 bases between the two ends. Separately, the same data were catalogued under a study of T cells expressing NK-cell markers.

Sequencing was performed on PBMCs. The clonotype originates from a woman under 30 in good health. The chain uses TRBV12-3 or TRBV12-4 and TRBJ1-1; D call uncertain. The DNA of the CDR3 is TGTGCCAGCAGCCGGGTTGTCACTGAAGCTTTCTTT. It encodes CASSRVVTEAFF.